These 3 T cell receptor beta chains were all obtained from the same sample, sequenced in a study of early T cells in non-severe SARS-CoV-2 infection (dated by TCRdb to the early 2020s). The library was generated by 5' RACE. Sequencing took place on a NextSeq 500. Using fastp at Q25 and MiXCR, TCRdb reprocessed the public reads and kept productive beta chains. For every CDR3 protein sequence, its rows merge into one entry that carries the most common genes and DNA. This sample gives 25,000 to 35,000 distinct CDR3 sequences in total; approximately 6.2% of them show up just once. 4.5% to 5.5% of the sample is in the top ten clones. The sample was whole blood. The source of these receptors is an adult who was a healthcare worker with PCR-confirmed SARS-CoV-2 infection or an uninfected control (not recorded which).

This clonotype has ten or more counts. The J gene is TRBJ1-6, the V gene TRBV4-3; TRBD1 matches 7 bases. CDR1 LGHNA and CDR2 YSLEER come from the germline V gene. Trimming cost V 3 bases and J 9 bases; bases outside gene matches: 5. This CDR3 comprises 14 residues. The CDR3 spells CASSQTGKISPLHF. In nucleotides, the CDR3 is TGCGCCAGCAGCCAGACAGGGAAGATTTCACCCCTCCACTTT.

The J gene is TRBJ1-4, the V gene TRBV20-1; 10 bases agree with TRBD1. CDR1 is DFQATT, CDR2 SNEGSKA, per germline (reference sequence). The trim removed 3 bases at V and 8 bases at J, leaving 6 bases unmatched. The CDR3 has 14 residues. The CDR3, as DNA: TGCAGTGCTAGGGTCGACAGGGGGCAGGAAAAACTGTTTTTT. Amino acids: CSARVDRGQEKLFF.

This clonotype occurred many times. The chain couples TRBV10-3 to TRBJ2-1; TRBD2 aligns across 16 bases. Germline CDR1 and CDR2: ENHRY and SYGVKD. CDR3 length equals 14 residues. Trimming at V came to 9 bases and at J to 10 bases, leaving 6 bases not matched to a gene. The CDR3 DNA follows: TGTGCCATGGGACTAGCGGGAGGGCCGGGGGAGCAGTTCTTC. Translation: CAMGLAGGPGEQFF.